Following are 15 T cell receptor beta chains from one sample sequenced in a study of response to subunit inactivated influenza vaccine. TCRdb redid the calling of the RT-PCR reads with MiXCR, one entry per CDR3 protein. The sample has hundreds of thousands of distinct CDR3 sequences, roughly 14% seen once; the top ten hold roughly 12%. The sample consisted of PBMCs from blood, taken 11 to 12 days after vaccination. The receptors here all came from a man aged 45-65 years who received an inactivated influenza vaccine.

This chain links TRBV3-1 with TRBJ2-2; D uncertain. CDR3 size: 12 residues. Germline CDR1 LGHDT, CDR2 YNNKEL (reference sequence). V was clipped by 1 base and J by 7 bases, with 4 bases between them. For the CDR3, the DNA is TGTGCCAGCAGCCAAGCAGTCGGGGAGCTGTTTTTT. Encoded protein: CASSQAVGELFF.

A few counts support this clonotype. The chain carries TRBV11-2 and TRBJ2-1, with 14 bases matching TRBD2. This CDR3 region has 15 residues. Germline assignment: CDR1 SGHAT and CDR2 FQNNGV. The trim removed 5 bases at V and 7 bases at J, leaving 4 bases unmatched. CDR3 residues: CASSPGLAGENEQFF. The CDR3 region has the DNA TGTGCCAGCAGCCCGGGACTAGCGGGAGAGAATGAGCAGTTCTTC.

This clonotype was counted only a few times. The rearrangement uses TRBV20-1 and TRBJ2-3, with TRBD2 identical over 7 bases. The length of the CDR3 is 11 residues. Germline V gene data show CDR1 as DFQATT and CDR2 as SNEGSKA (reference sequence). V lost 6 bases to trimming and J lost 9 bases; unmatched junction nucleotides: 6. The CDR3 loop is CSAAPGRTQYF. The CDR3 DNA reads TGCAGTGCAGCGCCCGGGAGGACGCAGTATTTT.

The CDR3 loop reads CASSTPTGGIGNEQYF. The CDR3 DNA sequence: TGTGCCAGCAGTACACCGACAGGGGGAATAGGGAACGAGCAGTACTTC. The chain combines TRBV6-1 with TRBJ2-7; 9 bases line up with TRBD1. Germline CDR1 is MNHNS and CDR2 is SASEGT. The CDR3 has 16 amino acids. Trimming removed 5 bases from V and 5 bases from J; junction bases left unmatched: 13.

The sample holds a few counts of this clonotype. V usage is TRBV6-1 and J usage is TRBJ1-1, with D tentatively TRBD1 (5 bases). V was pared by 0 bases and J by 8 bases, with 13 bases between. The CDR3 spans 14 residues. Germline V CDR1 and CDR2: MNHNS, SASEGT. As DNA, the CDR3 is TGTGCCAGCAGTGAAGCACACCGGCGGGGGGAAGCTTTCTTT. Translated: CASSEAHRRGEAFF.

This clonotype was detected only a few times. This chain uses TRBV7-8 with TRBJ2-5; 12 bases align to TRBD2. This CDR3 is 17 amino acids long. V trimming: 2 bases; J trimming: 2 bases; junction bases outside the gene matches: 6. Germline V CDR1 and CDR2: SGHVS, FQNEAQ. The CDR3 DNA sequence: TGTGCCAGCAGCTTAAGCCCCCTAGCGGGGGGGCAAGAGACCCAGTACTTC. It is translated as CASSLSPLAGGQETQYF.

This clonotype occurred a few times. The rearrangement uses TRBV7-2 and TRBJ2-1; 10 nucleotides match TRBD2. The trim removed 5 bases at V and 14 bases at J, leaving 3 bases unmatched. Germline-derived CDR1 and CDR2 are SGHTA and FQGNSA. The CDR3 totals 11 residues. The CDR3 bases are TGTGCCAGCAGCCCTAGCGGGGGAGAGTTCTTC. It is translated as CASSPSGGEFF.

J is TRBJ2-7 and V is TRBV10-3; 13 bases fit TRBD2. Germline V lookup: CDR1 ENHRY, CDR2 SYGVKD. J lost 6 bases, V lost 5 bases, and 4 bases had no gene match. This CDR3 is 14 amino acids long. CDR3 bases: TGTGCCATCAGTCTAGGGACTAGCGGGACCGAGCAGTACTTC. Encoded protein: CAISLGTSGTEQYF.

This clonotype was observed a few times. J is TRBJ2-2 and V is TRBV11-2, with unresolved D. Germline V gene lookup returns CDR1 SGHAT and CDR2 FQNNGV. V was pared by 2 bases and J by 9 bases, with 7 bases between. The CDR3 has 12 residues. The CDR3 DNA sequence: TGTGCCAGCAGCTTACAGCAGTGGGAGCTGTTTTTT. It encodes CASSLQQWELFF.

This clonotype was counted between two and nine times. The V gene is TRBV4-3, the J gene TRBJ2-1; D is unresolved. CDR3 length: 13 residues. Germline values: CDR1 LGHNA, CDR2 YSLEER. The V end was cut by 0 bases, the J end by 5 bases, with 5 bases between. Here the CDR3 reads CASSQDPHNEQFF. The CDR3 nucleotides read TGCGCCAGCAGCCAAGATCCCCACAATGAGCAGTTCTTC.

The V gene is TRBV18, the J gene TRBJ2-6; the D gene is possibly TRBD1 (6 bases). The CDR3 covers 16 residues. Germline loops: CDR1 KGHSH, CDR2 LQKENI. V lost 8 bases and J lost 2, with 16 bases in between. CDR3 in amino acids: CASHPQGRAGANVLTF. CDR3 in DNA: TGTGCCAGCCACCCACAGGGTCGGGCTGGGGCCAACGTCCTGACTTTC.

The rearrangement links TRBV28 to TRBJ2-5; 9 positions agree with TRBD2. After removal of 3 bases from V and 1 base from J, the junction contained 18 bases not matched to a gene. From germline, CDR1 is MDHEN and CDR2 SYDVKM. This CDR3 is built from 20 residues. This chain's CDR3 is CASSLMSGLGRGGIQETQYF. The CDR3 DNA is TGTGCCAGCAGTTTGATGAGCGGTCTTGGGCGGGGGGGGATCCAAGAGACCCAGTACTTC.

The chain employs TRBV21-1 and TRBJ2-7; TRBD2 reflects the table's D call only, with no check against the DNA. TRBV21-1 is tagged as a pseudogene. CDR3 length equals 12 residues. CDR3 sequence: CASSKAGSEQYF. CDR3 nucleotide sequence: TGTGCCAGCAGCAAAGCCGGGAGCGAGCAGTACTTC.

This chain links TRBV5-1 with TRBJ2-6; no definite D call. V lost 0 bases to trimming and J lost 2 bases, with 6 bases between them. The CDR3 covers 15 residues. Germline assignment: CDR1 SGHRS and CDR2 YFSETQ. The DNA of the CDR3 is TGCGCCAGCAGCTTGGGTACAGCTGGGGCCAACGTCCTGACTTTC. It is translated as CASSLGTAGANVLTF.

This clonotype was found many times. V and J are TRBV12-3 or TRBV12-4 and TRBJ1-1; 8 bases map to TRBD1. This CDR3 spans 12 amino acids. Losses at the gene ends were 7 bases for V and 8 bases for J; bases not matched to a gene: 6. Here the CDR3 reads CASTGTGEEAFF. For the CDR3, the DNA is TGTGCCAGCACCGGGACAGGAGAGGAAGCTTTCTTT.